The TCR beta chain under discussion was sequenced for a study of regulatory T cells in long-lasting Graves disease. Study-wide results and caveats: Persistent Graves' cases showed lower TCR diversity than newly diagnosed cases. TRBV28, TRBJ1-2 and TRBJ2-5 were segments that persistent disease favored.

Time point here: persistent/refractory GD, antithyroid drugs over 5 years with positive TRAb. Construction of the TCR library relied on RNA isolated from PBMCs. Diagnoses of Graves' disease were made by American Thyroid Association guidelines. This CDR3 has 14 amino acids. Germline V gene sequence: CDR1 SNHLY, CDR2 FYNNEI. Researchers made TCR beta libraries by using iRepertoire HTBI primers and running Arm-PCR on CDR3 regions. TCRdb re-called the multiplex PCR reads through MiXCR, storing one row per CDR3 protein. This table has 400,000 to 450,000 distinct CDR3 sequences, 20% to 30% appearing once. This clonotype was recorded only once. No antigen is known for it. Since a much larger clone is just one base distant, this may be a read error.

The source is a female donor with Graves disease. The sequencing used peripheral blood mononuclear cells (PBMCs), collected when the disease was refractory, from a patient treated with antithyroid drugs. The chain joins TRBV2 to TRBJ2-5; perhaps TRBD2 as D (7 bases). CDR3 nucleotide sequence: TGTGCCAGCAACTTTAGGGGGGGCCAAGGGACCCAGTACTTC. Protein sequence: CASNFRGGQGTQYF.